This T cell receptor (beta chain) is drawn from a study of graft-versus-host responses after intestinal transplantation. At the level of the study: Recipients received multivisceral, liver-intestinal, or isolated intestinal transplants.

Assay used: immunoSEQ multiplex PCR; TCRdb lists only in-frame clones, some missing. In the table there are about 66,000 clones, about 92% of which are singletons. Regarding the study as a whole: GvH clones were identified in recipient marrow, with some first appearing in ileum or blood.

This CDR3 contains 11 residues. Trimming removed 7 bases at V and 4 bases at J, with 4 bases between. Germline V gives CDR1 SNHLY, CDR2 FYNNEI. As concerns this clone: The antigen remains undetermined.

The material sequenced was unstimulated CD8+ T cells sorted from spleen or lymph node cells, taken before intestinal transplant. The chain combines TRBV2 with TRBJ2-2, with D hard to call. The sequence was collected from a human donor who received an intestinal transplant. The CDR3 DNA reads as TGTGCCAGCACAGGCACCGGGGAGCTGTTTTTT. The encoded protein is CASTGTGELFF.